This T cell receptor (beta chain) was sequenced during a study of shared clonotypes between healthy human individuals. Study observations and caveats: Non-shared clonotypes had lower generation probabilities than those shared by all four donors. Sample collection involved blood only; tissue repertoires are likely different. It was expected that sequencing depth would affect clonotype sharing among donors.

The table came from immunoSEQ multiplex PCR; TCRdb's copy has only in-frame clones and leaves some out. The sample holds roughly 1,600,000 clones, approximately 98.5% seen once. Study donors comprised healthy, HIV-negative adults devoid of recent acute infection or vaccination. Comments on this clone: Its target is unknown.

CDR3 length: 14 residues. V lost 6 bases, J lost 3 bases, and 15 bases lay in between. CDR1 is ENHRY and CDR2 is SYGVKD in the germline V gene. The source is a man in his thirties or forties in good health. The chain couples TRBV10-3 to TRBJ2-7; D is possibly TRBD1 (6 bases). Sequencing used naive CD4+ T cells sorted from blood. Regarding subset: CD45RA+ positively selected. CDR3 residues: CAISADRMNYEQYF. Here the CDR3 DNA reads TGTGCCATCAGCGCTGACAGGATGAACTACGAGCAGTACTTC.